Below, 20 T cell receptor beta chains from the same sample are listed, as sequenced in a study of shared clonotypes between healthy human individuals. The method was immunoSEQ multiplex PCR; TCRdb's version includes in-frame clones alone and lacks a portion of them. The table has roughly 660,000 clones, about 90% seen once. Sequenced: memory CD8+ T cells from PBMCs. Regarding subset: CD45RO+ cells pooled with CCR7-negative TemRA cells. These receptors were obtained from a man younger than 35 in good health. Some clones in this sample may be carry-over from other donors' samples.

The chain combines TRBV27 with TRBJ2-3, with 7 bases identical to TRBD2. CDR1 and CDR2 (germline): MNHEY, SMNVEV (reference sequence). The V gene end was trimmed by 3 bases and the J gene end by 4 bases; junction bases not matched to a gene: 10. This CDR3 comprises 16 residues. The CDR3 nucleotides are TGTGCCAGCAGTTTCCTGGCGGGAGTAACGCCAGATACGCAGTATTTT. As protein: CASSFLAGVTPDTQYF.

This rearrangement joins TRBV21-1 to TRBJ1-3. TRBV21-1 corresponds to a pseudogene. CDR3 length: 14 residues. The CDR3 here is CASPIRDSGNTIYF. The CDR3 bases are TGTGCCAGCCCCATTAGAGATTCGGGAAACACCATATATTTT.

This clone occurred once. V is TRBV4-1 and J is TRBJ1-5; D gene uncertain. The CDR3 has 14 residues. CDR1 and CDR2 (germline): MGHRA, YSYEKL. The ends were cut back, 1 base at V and 2 bases at J, with 6 bases in the middle. The CDR3 protein is CASSQGYGNQPQHF. For the CDR3, the DNA is TGCGCCAGCAGCCAAGGATATGGCAATCAGCCCCAGCATTTT.

This clone was seen once. V gene TRBV15 combines with J gene TRBJ2-7; D may match TRBD1 or TRBD2 (5 bases each). The CDR3 is made up of 17 amino acids. Germline CDR1 LNHNV, CDR2 YYDKDF (reference sequence). V was clipped by 3 bases and J by 0 bases, with 18 bases between them. CDR3 loop: CATSSRWGSSPSYEQYF. In nucleotides, the CDR3 is TGTGCCACCAGCAGTCGCTGGGGGAGTTCTCCCTCCTACGAGCAGTACTTC.

The CDR3 protein is CASSHPRDSENEKLFF. The CDR3 DNA is TGTGCCAGCAGCCACCCTCGGGACAGCGAAAATGAAAAACTGTTTTTT. This chain joins TRBV6-6 and TRBJ1-4, with TRBD1 matching 7 bases. Per the germline V gene, CDR1 is MNHNY and CDR2 is SVGAGI (reference sequence). Trimming cost V 6 bases and J 5 bases; bases outside gene matches: 12. The CDR3 totals 16 residues.

V and J are TRBV19 and TRBJ2-6, with D uncertain. Trimming removed 3 bases at V and 1 base at J, with 1 base between. Germline assignment: CDR1 LNHDA and CDR2 SQIVND (reference sequence). The CDR3 extends over 13 amino acids. The CDR3 nucleotides read TGTGCCAGTAGTATTTCTGGGGCCAACGTCCTGACTTTC. Translation gives CASSISGANVLTF.

V is TRBV6-5 and J is TRBJ2-3; 7 bases agree with TRBD2. This CDR3 is built from 15 residues. V shed 4 bases, J shed 0 bases, and the junction held 4 bases outside the gene matches. In germline, CDR1 is MNHEY, CDR2 SVGAGI. The CDR3 loop reads CASSSVAGSTDTQYF. The DNA for the CDR3 is TGTGCCAGCAGTTCGGTAGCGGGCAGCACAGATACGCAGTATTTT.

The chain has TRBV7-9 and TRBJ2-2, with D unresolved. Germline CDR1 reads SEHNR; CDR2 reads FQNEAQ (reference sequence). There are 16 residues in the CDR3. V gave up 5 bases and J gave up 3 bases, with 16 bases separating them. DNA of the CDR3: TGTGCCAGCAGCCCTCTGTATGAGGTAGACACCGGGGAGCTGTTTTTT. It codes for CASSPLYEVDTGELFF.

The DNA for the CDR3 is TGTGCCAGCACCCCGCCCGGTAGCAGCTATGGCTACACCTTC. Translation: CASTPPGSSYGYTF. The chain has TRBV28 and TRBJ1-2; unclear D gene. Germline assignment: CDR1 MDHEN and CDR2 SYDVKM. The V end lost 7 bases, the J end lost 4 bases, and 16 bases lay between the germline ends. This CDR3 contains 14 residues.

A single count supports this clone. This chain connects TRBV12-5 to TRBJ2-1, with 8 bases fitting TRBD2. The germline CDR1 and CDR2 sequences are LGHNT and FRNRAP. J lost 3 bases, V lost 1 base, and 5 bases had no gene match. The CDR3 totals 16 residues. CDR3 DNA sequence: TGTGCTAGTGGTTTGGACATAGCGGGATTCTACAATGAGCAGTTCTTC. It codes for CASGLDIAGFYNEQFF.

The chain uses TRBV7-8 and TRBJ2-3, with TRBD2 matching over 9 bases. The CDR3 contains 16 residues. The germline CDR1 and CDR2 sequences are SGHVS and FQNEAQ. The V and J ends lost 4 bases and 5 bases, in that order; junction bases with no gene match: 10. The CDR3 reads CASSSRLAGKEDTQYF. Written as DNA, the CDR3 is TGTGCCAGCAGCTCACGGCTAGCGGGAAAGGAAGATACGCAGTATTTT.

The CDR3 DNA is TGTGCCAGCAGCTACGGGACGGGCAACTATGGCTACACCTTC. This gives the protein CASSYGTGNYGYTF. The rearrangement joins TRBV28 to TRBJ1-2, with D possibly matching TRBD1 (5 bases). From germline, CDR1 is MDHEN and CDR2 SYDVKM. The CDR3 loop spans 14 amino acids. V lost 6 bases and J 2 bases, leaving 13 bases between the germline ends.

The chain is built from TRBV5-5 and TRBJ2-5; 11 bases are shared with TRBD1. V was pared by 4 bases and J by 5 bases, with 7 bases of the junction left unmatched. The CDR3 is made up of 15 amino acids. Per germline, CDR1 SGHKS and CDR2 YYEKEE (reference sequence). CDR3 loop: CASSLDRGRWETQYF. The DNA of the CDR3 is TGTGCCAGCAGCCTGGACAGGGGGCGGTGGGAGACCCAGTACTTC.

The genes are TRBV28 and TRBJ2-3, with 8 bases fitting TRBD1. Looked up from germline, CDR1 is MDHEN and CDR2 is SYDVKM. The trim removed 6 bases at V and 2 bases at J, leaving 7 bases unmatched. This CDR3 region has 15 residues. CDR3 in amino acids: CASRKGQGLTDTQYF. The DNA for the CDR3 is TGTGCCAGCAGGAAAGGACAGGGACTCACAGATACGCAGTATTTT.

V usage is TRBV27 and J usage is TRBJ2-5; the D is unclear. The CDR3 totals 13 residues. From germline, CDR1 is MNHEY and CDR2 SMNVEV (reference sequence). Trimming shortened V by 1 base and J by 5 bases, and 8 bases separated the two germline ends. The CDR3 loop is CASSLWVGETQYF. The CDR3 DNA reads as TGTGCCAGCAGTTTATGGGTGGGGGAGACCCAGTACTTC.

The chain combines TRBV27 with TRBJ2-1; 11 positions agree with TRBD2. The CDR3 runs to 19 residues. Losses at the gene ends were 1 base for V and 7 bases for J; bases not matched to a gene: 15. Germline V gene lookup returns CDR1 MNHEY and CDR2 SMNVEV (reference sequence). CDR3 protein: CASSLWGTSGSLRVNEQFF. CDR3 bases: TGTGCCAGCAGTTTATGGGGCACTAGCGGGAGTTTAAGAGTGAATGAGCAGTTCTTC.

A single count supports this clone. V and J are TRBV28 and TRBJ2-5; D remains unclear. The CDR3 runs 14 residues. With 3 bases removed from V and 4 bases from J, the gap between germline ends came to 12 bases. The V gene's germline CDR1 is MDHEN and CDR2 SYDVKM. As DNA, the CDR3 is TGTGCCAGCAGTTTGAATGCGATTGGAGAGACCCAGTACTTC. Protein product: CASSLNAIGETQYF.

The rearrangement joins TRBV7-9 to TRBJ1-2, with a possible D match to TRBD1 (6 bases). V was pared by 5 bases and J by 8 bases, with 15 bases between. Germline V gives CDR1 SEHNR, CDR2 FQNEAQ (reference sequence). The CDR3 has 13 residues. CDR3 nucleotides: TGTGCCAGCAGCCCCCCGGGGGCGAGGGGCTACACCTTC. It encodes CASSPPGARGYTF.

This chain joins TRBV28 and TRBJ2-5, with a weak D call TRBD2 (5 bases). The V gene's germline CDR1 is MDHEN and CDR2 SYDVKM. The V and J ends lost 4 bases and 2 bases respectively, with 11 bases between them. The CDR3 contains 14 residues. Here the CDR3 reads CASSSRLLQETQYF. In nucleotides, the CDR3 is TGTGCCAGCAGTTCCCGACTACTTCAAGAGACCCAGTACTTC.

The chain has TRBV7-9 and TRBJ2-3, with 9 bases that match TRBD1. The CDR3 is 12 residues long. After removal of 3 bases from V and 8 bases from J, the junction contained 0 bases not matched to a gene. CDR1 and CDR2 (germline): SEHNR, FQNEAQ (reference sequence). The CDR3 protein is CASSLDRGTQYF. CDR3 coding DNA: TGTGCCAGCAGCTTGGACAGGGGTACGCAGTATTTT.